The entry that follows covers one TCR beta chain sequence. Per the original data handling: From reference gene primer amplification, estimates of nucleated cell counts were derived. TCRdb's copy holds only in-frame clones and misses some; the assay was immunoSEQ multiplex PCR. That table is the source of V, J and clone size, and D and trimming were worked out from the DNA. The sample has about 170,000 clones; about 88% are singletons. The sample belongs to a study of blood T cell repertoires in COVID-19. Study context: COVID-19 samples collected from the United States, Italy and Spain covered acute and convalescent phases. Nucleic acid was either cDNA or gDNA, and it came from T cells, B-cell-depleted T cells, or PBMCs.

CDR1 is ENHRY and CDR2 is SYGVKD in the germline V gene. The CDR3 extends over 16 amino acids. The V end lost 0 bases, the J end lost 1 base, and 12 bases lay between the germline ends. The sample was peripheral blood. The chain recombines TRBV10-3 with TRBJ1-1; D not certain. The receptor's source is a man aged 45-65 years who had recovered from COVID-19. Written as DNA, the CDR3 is TGTGCCATCAGTGAGTCTTCAGTAGCCCGGAACACTGAAGCTTTCTTT. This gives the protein CAISESSVARNTEAFF.